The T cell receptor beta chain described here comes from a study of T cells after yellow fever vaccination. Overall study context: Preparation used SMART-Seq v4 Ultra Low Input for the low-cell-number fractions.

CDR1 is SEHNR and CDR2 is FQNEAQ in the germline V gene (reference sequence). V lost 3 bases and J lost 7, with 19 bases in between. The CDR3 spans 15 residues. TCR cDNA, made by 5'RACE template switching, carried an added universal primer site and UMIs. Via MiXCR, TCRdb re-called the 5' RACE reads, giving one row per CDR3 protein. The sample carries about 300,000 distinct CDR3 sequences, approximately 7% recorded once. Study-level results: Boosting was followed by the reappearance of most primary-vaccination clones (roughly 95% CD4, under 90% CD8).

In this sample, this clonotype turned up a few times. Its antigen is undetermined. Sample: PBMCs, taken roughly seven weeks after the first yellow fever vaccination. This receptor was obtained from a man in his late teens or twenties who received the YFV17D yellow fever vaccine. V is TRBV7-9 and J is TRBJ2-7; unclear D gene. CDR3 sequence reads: CASSLAPGPRREQYF. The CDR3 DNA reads TGTGCCAGCAGCTTGGCCCCGGGCCCCAGGCGGGAGCAGTACTTC. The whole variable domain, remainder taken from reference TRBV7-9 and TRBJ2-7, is DTGVSQNPRHKITKRGQNVTFRCDPISEHNRLYWYRQTLGQGPEFLTYFQNEAQLEKSRLLSDRFSAERPKGSFSTLEIQRTEQGDSAMYLCASSLAPGPRREQYFGPGTRLTVT.